This entry lists 31 T cell receptor beta chains sequenced from one sample in a study of response to subunit inactivated influenza vaccine. TCRdb ran MiXCR on the RT-PCR reads and lists one entry per CDR3 protein. The sample holds about 170,000 distinct CDR3 sequences; about 11% are singletons and the top ten take roughly 33%. Sequenced here: CD8+ T cells sorted from PBMCs, sampled about 24 months after vaccination. The receptors derive from a man aged 50 to 69 who received an inactivated influenza vaccine.

This sequence joins TRBV4-1 and TRBJ2-3, with TRBD2 matching 14 bases. Trimming took 4 bases from V and 3 from J; bases not matched to a gene: 6. CDR3 length: 17 residues. Germline V gene data show CDR1 as MGHRA and CDR2 as YSYEKL. The CDR3 loop is CASSPGLAGGRTDTQYF. In DNA, the CDR3 is TGCGCCAGCAGCCCTGGACTAGCGGGAGGTAGGACAGATACGCAGTATTTT.

The table lists this clonotype with many counts. J is TRBJ2-1 and V is TRBV11-2, with 16 bases identical to TRBD2. Germline CDR1 and CDR2: SGHAT and FQNNGV. The CDR3 extends over 19 amino acids. V lost 4 bases and J lost 10; bases outside the gene matches: 16. CDR3 DNA: TGTGCCAGCAGCTCCCAGGGACTAGCGGGAGGGCGATCCTGGGGGGAGCAGTTCTTC. Residues: CASSSQGLAGGRSWGEQFF.

The V gene is TRBV24-1, the J gene TRBJ2-1, with TRBD1 identical over 7 bases. Germline-derived CDR1 and CDR2 are KGHDR and SFDVKD. V shed 1 base, J shed 7 bases, and the junction held 9 bases outside the gene matches. The CDR3 is 16 amino acids. CDR3: CATSDLPGQSKNEQFF. The CDR3 DNA follows: TGTGCCACCAGTGATTTACCGGGACAGTCAAAGAATGAGCAGTTCTTC.

This clonotype has at least ten counts. The chain recombines TRBV9 with TRBJ1-3; no clear D gene. Germline values: CDR1 SGDLS, CDR2 YYNGEE. V lost 3 bases to trimming and J lost 0 bases, with 10 bases between them. The CDR3 has 15 residues. The CDR3 DNA reads TGTGCCAGCAGCGATGGCCCAACCTCTGGAAACACCATATATTTT. Amino acids: CASSDGPTSGNTIYF.

This clonotype has more than one count but fewer than ten. The gene calls are TRBV28 and TRBJ2-2, with TRBD2 matching 11 bases. This CDR3 spans 16 amino acids. The junction had 5 bases not matched to a gene; V was cut back by 3 bases and J by 5 bases. Germline V gene sequence: CDR1 MDHEN, CDR2 SYDVKM. CDR3 bases: TGTGCCAGCAGTTTCCTAGCGGGAGGATTAACCGGGGAGCTGTTTTTT. Translated: CASSFLAGGLTGELFF.

The sample holds many counts of this clonotype. The chain couples TRBV28 to TRBJ2-1; D gene uncertain. The V gene lost 3 bases and the J gene lost 9 bases, with 6 bases spanning the gap. The CDR3 totals 11 residues. Germline CDR1 MDHEN, CDR2 SYDVKM. CDR3 amino acids: CASSFEVEQFF. The DNA for the CDR3 is TGTGCCAGCAGTTTTGAAGTTGAGCAGTTCTTC.

The chain joins TRBV27 to TRBJ2-7; no definite D call. V was pared by 5 bases and J by 3 bases, with 14 bases between. The CDR3 covers 14 residues. Per germline, CDR1 MNHEY and CDR2 SMNVEV (reference sequence). CDR3 amino acids: CASSAFVGDYEQYF. In DNA form, the CDR3 reads TGTGCCAGCAGTGCCTTCGTTGGCGACTACGAGCAGTACTTC.

This clonotype was seen a handful of times. The chain couples TRBV28 to TRBJ2-4; 12 bases map to TRBD1. V lost 8 bases to trimming and J lost 0 bases; unmatched junction nucleotides: 8. The CDR3 loop spans 17 amino acids. CDR1 MDHEN and CDR2 SYDVKM come from the germline V gene. Written as DNA, the CDR3 is TGTGCCAGCGTTGGGGGACAGGGGGCGGTAGCCAAAAACATTCAGTACTTC. It yields the protein CASVGGQGAVAKNIQYF.

This clonotype was seen only a few times. The rearrangement links TRBV7-3 to TRBJ2-1, with 7 nucleotides matching TRBD2. J gave up 7 bases and V 2 bases, and 11 bases lay outside the gene matches. CDR1 is SGHTA and CDR2 is FQGTGA in the germline V gene. CDR3 length equals 16 residues. In DNA form, the CDR3 reads TGTGCCAGCAGCTTAGGGCGGACGACTAGCTTAAATGAGCAGTTCTTC. This codes for CASSLGRTTSLNEQFF.

The chain carries TRBV6-2 or TRBV6-3 and TRBJ2-3, with D unresolved. The CDR3 loop spans 15 amino acids. Between the trimmed V and J ends, which lost 2 bases and 1 base, there was a span of 10 bases. Germline CDR1 is MNHEY and CDR2 is SVGEGT. The CDR3, as DNA: TGTGCCAGCAGTTACCTTCGGGCCGGCACAGATACGCAGTATTTT. Its protein product is CASSYLRAGTDTQYF.

This clonotype has just a few counts. The rearrangement links TRBV20-1 to TRBJ2-3, with TRBD1 matching 11 bases. Germline trimming cut 3 bases from V and 6 bases from J; bases unmatched to any gene: 17. CDR3 size: 18 residues. CDR1 and CDR2 from the germline V gene are DFQATT and SNEGSKA (reference sequence). The CDR3 DNA reads as TGCAGTGCTAGGACCGCCGCGGCCGGGACAGGGGGACTGGATACGCAGTATTTT. Its translation is CSARTAAAGTGGLDTQYF.

This clonotype was counted at least ten times. This chain links TRBV4-3 with TRBJ2-7, with D perhaps matching TRBD1 or TRBD2 (5 bases each). CDR1 and CDR2 (germline): LGHNA, YSLEER. Deletions cut 0 bases from V and 2 bases from J, with 11 bases between. The CDR3 consists of 15 residues. CDR3 region: CASSQERDPTYEQYF. The DNA for the CDR3 is TGCGCCAGCAGCCAAGAGAGGGACCCGACCTACGAGCAGTACTTC.

The V and J genes are TRBV7-6 and TRBJ2-1; tentatively, D is TRBD1 (5 bases). The CDR3 extends over 14 amino acids. Germline V CDR1 and CDR2: SGHVS, FNYEAQ. Trimming removed 1 base at V and 7 bases at J, with 11 bases between. The CDR3 region has the DNA TGTGCCAGCAGCTTAGGACCAGGGATGAATGAGCAGTTCTTC. Translated, it gives CASSLGPGMNEQFF.

This clonotype was picked up a small number of times. This chain joins TRBV4-2 and TRBJ2-1; no firm D call. Looked up from germline, CDR1 is LGHNA and CDR2 is YNFKEQ. CDR3 length: 16 residues. The V gene lost 0 bases and the J gene lost 9 bases, with 18 bases spanning the gap. The CDR3 loop reads CASSQDLGPRLGEQFF. The DNA of the CDR3 is TGTGCCAGCAGCCAAGATTTAGGCCCCCGGCTCGGTGAGCAGTTCTTC.

Ten or more counts support this clonotype. CDR3 coding DNA: TGTGCCAGCAGTGACAGAACAGAGGCCTACGAGCAGTACTTC. This gives the protein CASSDRTEAYEQYF. The chain uses TRBV6-1 and TRBJ2-7; no clear D gene. V lost 3 bases to trimming and J lost 2 bases, with 11 bases between them. The CDR3 extends over 14 amino acids. Germline V gene sequence: CDR1 MNHNS, CDR2 SASEGT.

There are a few counts of this clonotype. CDR3: CASSTRPGLGYTF. CDR3 DNA sequence: TGTGCCAGCAGCACCCGTCCGGGACTCGGCTACACCTTC. The genes are TRBV13 and TRBJ1-2; possibly TRBD1 for D (5 bases). The CDR3 runs 13 residues. The V end lost 5 bases, the J end lost 8 bases, and 15 bases lay between the germline ends. The germline V gene has CDR1 PRHDT and CDR2 FYEKMQ (reference sequence).

This clonotype was observed a handful of times. The V and J genes are TRBV28 and TRBJ2-3; 7 bases agree with TRBD2. The CDR3 contains 15 residues. V was pared by 5 bases and J by 4 bases, with 9 bases of the junction left unmatched. CDR1 is MDHEN, CDR2 SYDVKM, per germline. CDR3 protein: CASSLWGGDPDTQYF. CDR3 DNA: TGTGCCAGCAGTCTCTGGGGGGGTGACCCAGATACGCAGTATTTT.

This clonotype was seen only a few times. V is TRBV11-2 and J is TRBJ2-7; no clear D. Per germline, CDR1 SGHAT and CDR2 FQNNGV. This CDR3 contains 12 residues. Trimming took off 1 base at V and 7 bases at J, with 8 bases between the two ends. CDR3 in amino acids: CASSLVPLEQYF. In nucleotides, the CDR3 is TGTGCCAGCAGCTTAGTCCCGTTGGAGCAGTACTTC.

This chain uses TRBV6-5 with TRBJ2-7; D uncertain. Germline CDR1 reads MNHEY; CDR2 reads SVGAGI. The V end lost 2 bases, the J end lost 4 bases, and 6 bases lay between the germline ends. The CDR3 is made up of 12 amino acids. The DNA for the CDR3 is TGTGCCAGCAGTTACAAGGGTTACGAGCAGTACTTC. This translates into CASSYKGYEQYF.

The V call is TRBV6-2 or TRBV6-3, the J call TRBJ2-1, with TRBD2 matching 11 bases. Germline loops: CDR1 MNHEY, CDR2 SVGEGT. The CDR3 is made up of 16 amino acids. Trimming removed 4 bases from V and 5 bases from J; junction bases left unmatched: 7. CDR3 sequence (DNA): TGTGCCAGCAGTTCCACTAGCGGGAGTTTTAACAATGAGCAGTTCTTC. It translates to CASSSTSGSFNNEQFF.

A few counts support this clonotype. The chain links TRBV2 to TRBJ2-3, with TRBD1 matching 9 bases. The CDR3 has 15 amino acids. CDR1 is SNHLY and CDR2 is FYNNEI in the germline V gene. V shed 6 bases, J shed 7 bases, and the junction held 11 bases outside the gene matches. The CDR3 loop is CASSPGTGRLNTQYF. In DNA form, the CDR3 reads TGTGCCAGCAGCCCCGGGACAGGGAGGCTAAATACGCAGTATTTT.

This clonotype appeared a few times. The gene calls are TRBV7-9 and TRBJ2-7; D gene ambiguous. Germline V CDR1 and CDR2: SEHNR, FQNEAQ (reference sequence). Trimming stripped 2 bases from V and 5 bases from J, with 7 bases between. The CDR3 length is 12 residues. This chain's CDR3 is CASSLKTDEQYF. The CDR3 DNA reads as TGTGCCAGCAGCTTAAAAACGGACGAGCAGTACTTC.

Only a few counts were recorded for this clonotype. The V and J genes are TRBV7-8 and TRBJ2-3, with 9 nucleotides matching TRBD2. There are 16 residues in the CDR3. CDR1 is SGHVS, CDR2 FQNEAQ, per germline. The junction had 7 bases not matched to a gene; V was cut back by 5 bases and J by 1 base. This chain's CDR3 is CASSPHASGGTDTQYF. Written as DNA, the CDR3 is TGTGCCAGCAGCCCTCACGCTAGCGGGGGCACAGATACGCAGTATTTT.

The chain carries TRBV28 and TRBJ2-3; TRBD1 matches 9 bases. The CDR3 runs 13 residues. Germline V lookup: CDR1 MDHEN, CDR2 SYDVKM. V shed 6 bases and J 6 bases; nucleotides not matched to a gene: 4. In DNA, the CDR3 is TGTGCCAGCAGAAGGACAGGGGTGGATACGCAGTATTTT. It is translated as CASRRTGVDTQYF. Supplemented by reference TRBV28 and TRBJ2-3, the full variable domain reads DVKVTQSSRYLVKRTGEKVFLECVQDMDHENMFWYRQDPGLGLRLIYFSYDVKMKEKGDIPEGYSVSREKKERFSLILESASTNQTSMYLCASRRTGVDTQYFGPGTRLTVL.

This clonotype was seen more than once but under ten times. The chain carries TRBV12-3 or TRBV12-4 and TRBJ2-5, with 11 bases lining up with TRBD2. The CDR3 contains 15 residues. Trimming cost V 7 bases and J 2 bases; bases outside gene matches: 6. For the CDR3, the DNA is TGTGCCAGCACTACGGGACTAGCGGCGCAAGAGACCCAGTACTTC. Encoded protein: CASTTGLAAQETQYF.

The chain employs TRBV5-1 and TRBJ2-7; 7 nucleotides line up with TRBD1. V shed 3 bases, J shed 3 bases, and the junction held 9 bases outside the gene matches. Germline V gene lookup returns CDR1 SGHRS and CDR2 YFSETQ. The CDR3 has 15 residues. CDR3 in DNA: TGCGCCAGCAGCTATATATCCGGGACAGACTACGAGCAGTACTTC. Translated: CASSYISGTDYEQYF.

The table lists this clonotype with a few counts. The V gene is TRBV25-1, the J gene TRBJ1-2; tentative D call: TRBD1 (6 bases). The V end was cut by 5 bases, the J end by 5 bases, with 9 bases between. Germline-derived CDR1 and CDR2 are MGHDK and SYGVNS. The CDR3 has 12 residues. The CDR3 coding sequence is TGTGCCAGCAGTAAAGGGGGTTATGGCTACACCTTC. Its translation: CASSKGGYGYTF.

J is TRBJ2-7 and V is TRBV2, with 8 nucleotides matching TRBD1. The V gene's germline CDR1 is SNHLY and CDR2 FYNNEI. J lost 0 bases, V lost 1 base, and 8 bases had no gene match. The CDR3 loop spans 17 amino acids. DNA of the CDR3: TGTGCCAGCAGTGAAGGCTGGGGACAGGCGAGCTCCTACGAGCAGTACTTC. It is translated as CASSEGWGQASSYEQYF.

This clonotype was counted a few times. The chain carries TRBV11-2 and TRBJ2-3; 8 bases fit TRBD2. Germline V gene lookup returns CDR1 SGHAT and CDR2 FQNNGV. Trimming cost V 5 bases and J 2 bases; bases outside gene matches: 9. The CDR3 totals 16 residues. The CDR3 DNA is TGTGCCAGCAGCCCAGGACTAGCATGGAACACAGATACGCAGTATTTT. Translation gives CASSPGLAWNTDTQYF. Full variable domain (outside the CDR3, taken from reference TRBV11-2 and TRBJ2-3): EAGVAQSPRYKIIEKRQSVAFWCNPISGHATLYWYQQILGQGPKLLIQFQNNGVVDDSQLPKDRFSAERLKGVDSTLKIQPAKLEDSAVYLCASSPGLAWNTDTQYFGPGTRLTVL.

V and J are TRBV12-3 or TRBV12-4 and TRBJ2-1; TRBD2 might be the D (5 bases). V was pared by 1 base and J by 5 bases, with 12 bases between. The CDR3 totals 15 residues. The CDR3 DNA reads as TGTGCCAGCAGTTTAGAGAGAGCGGCCAACAATGAGCAGTTCTTC. Protein sequence: CASSLERAANNEQFF.

This clonotype has only a few counts. The gene calls are TRBV7-8 and TRBJ2-1, with 9 positions matching TRBD1. V was clipped by 5 bases and J by 0 bases; unmatched bases: 2. This CDR3 contains 15 residues. Germline CDR1 reads SGHVS; CDR2 reads FQNEAQ. CDR3 in DNA: TGTGCCAGCAGCACAGGGGGCAGCTCCTACAATGAGCAGTTCTTC. Its translation is CASSTGGSSYNEQFF.